This T cell receptor beta chain was captured in a study of OX40 agonist ivuxolimab in advanced cancers. Study-wide findings and caveats: Mean expanded clone counts were higher in CD8+ than CD4+ T cells. Expansion of clones was among the lowest in partial responders at 0.1-3.0 mg/kg.

Germline CDR1 is SGHNT and CDR2 is YENEEA. This CDR3 spans 13 amino acids. V lost 5 bases, J lost 0 bases, and 7 bases lay in between. Regarding this clone: The antigen remains unidentified.

Clones were sequenced by immunoSEQ multiplex PCR, and TCRdb holds only the in-frame ones, with some missing. In the table there are tens of thousands of clones, 90% of which are singletons. The chain couples TRBV11-3 to TRBJ1-1, with D hard to call. This receptor was taken from an adult with an advanced solid tumor such as melanoma, head and neck, liver or kidney cancer. The material sequenced was CD4+ or CD8+ T cells sorted from blood, taken in a trial of the OX40 agonist ivuxolimab. In DNA form, the CDR3 reads TGTGCCAGCAGCGTTTACATGAACACTGAAGCTTTCTTT. Translation gives CASSVYMNTEAFF.